This T cell receptor beta chain is drawn from a study of cytomegalovirus exposure and HLA in healthy donors. PCR was performed using 60 Vbeta and 13 Jbeta primers. Per the authors' pipeline: Later, an analysis found about 80 million unique TCR beta chains, and roughly 9.9 million of these were shared. TCRdb keeps only in-frame clones here, not all; method: immunoSEQ multiplex PCR. V, J and clone size are taken as reported in that table, and D and trimming were inferred from the DNA itself. The table records about 110,000 clones, roughly 66% of them present only once. Participants comprised healthy donors of bone marrow. The CDR3 length is 18 residues. V lost 2 bases and J lost 0; bases outside the gene matches: 12. The germline CDR1 and CDR2 sequences are LNHNV and YYDKDF (reference sequence). Study-level points and caveats: Most of the TCR beta V segments (in an earlier analysis) were productive either about 87% or about 30% of the time. Sequencing depth roughly uniform across donors was assumed in presence/absence analyses.

A note on this clone: Its antigen is not identified.

The genes are TRBV15 and TRBJ1-1, with TRBD1 matching over 7 bases. The receptor comes from a woman younger than 45 in good health and CMV-seronegative. What was sequenced was PBMCs. CDR3 sequence (DNA): TGTGCCACCAGCAGACGTAGAGGGGGCCCGGGGATGAACACTGAAGCTTTCTTT. It translates to CATSRRRGGPGMNTEAFF.